The rows below give T cell receptor beta chains drawn from one sample of a study of tumor-infiltrating lymphocytes in oesophageal squamous cell carcinoma. TCRdb called the PCR reads again in MiXCR, with one record for every CDR3 protein. The sample contains about 15,000 distinct CDR3 sequences, around 50% of which appear only once. The specimen sequenced was esophageal tumor tissue. The origin of the receptors is a male donor with esophageal squamous cell carcinoma. The CDR3 runs from the conserved cysteine through the conserved F or W. Expanded clones get a size class; other rows say once, few or many, or leave the size out.

>TRBV18|TRBJ2-3|many
CASSKQGSGVTDTQYF
>TRBV10-1|TRBJ2-3|.
CASSEQTGGASGELYF
>TRBV7-2|TRBJ1-3|medium-sized
CASSFFGAVGNTIYF
>TRBV19|.|.
CASSLGSSGPYEQYF
>TRBV6-1|.|.
CASSATSGSGQETQYF
>TRBV12-3/TRBV12-4|TRBJ2-1|few
CASSSLGASGRYYNEQFF
>TRBV7-3|.|.
CASSYKGGTYNEQFF
>TRBV7-2|TRBJ2-7|.
CASSAVSSYNEQYF
>TRBV7-6|TRBJ2-1|.
CASTLGPNEQFF
>TRBV5-5|TRBJ2-1|medium-sized
CASSTISSYNEQFF